This T cell receptor (beta chain) appears in the sequencing data of a study of CD8+ T cells in alopecia areata. Once RNA had been extracted, it was reverse transcribed into cDNA to act as the sequencing template. This table comes from immunoSEQ multiplex PCR, and its TCRdb copy is limited to in-frame clones, with some not included. The sample has some 110,000 clones; 35% to 40% are singletons. Looked up from germline, CDR1 is GTSNPN and CDR2 is SVGIG (reference sequence). V was clipped by 0 bases and J by 4 bases, with 9 bases between them. The CDR3 runs to 13 residues. General study points: Normal-skin resident alphabeta T cells also appear among scalp sample sequences. More clonal than normal scalp was lesional scalp, particularly alopecia totalis/universalis.

As concerns this clone: Its antigen is not known. The sample contains more than one DNA sequence encoding this CDR3.

Sequenced: CD4+ T cells sorted from blood. This rearrangement joins TRBV30 to TRBJ2-5; D is undetermined. The source is a human donor with alopecia areata. CDR3 sequence: CAWSVRVRETQYF. DNA of the CDR3: TGTGCCTGGAGTGTACGAGTAAGAGAGACCCAGTACTTC.